The sequence of this T cell receptor (beta chain) was determined in a study of glioma-infiltrating T cells. The CDR3 is made up of 13 amino acids. V shed 6 bases and J 7 bases; nucleotides not matched to a gene: 6. The germline V gene has CDR1 MNHNS and CDR2 SASEGT. The iRepertoire nested amplicon-rescue multiplex PCR amplified TCR alpha and beta CDR3s from RNA. For one-step reverse transcription and amplification, about 85-400 ng of tissue mRNA or PBMC total RNA was used. TCRdb recomputed calls from the multiplex PCR reads with MiXCR, one row per CDR3 protein. The sample consists of under 150,000 distinct CDR3 sequences, about two fifths of them appearing once. On this clonotype: Its matching antigen is unknown.

Study findings and constraints: Gliomas, especially low-grade, showed above-expected tissue-blood divergence; non-neoplastic patients showed below.

V gene TRBV6-1 combines with J gene TRBJ2-1, with 7 bases fitting TRBD1. This clonotype was obtained from a human donor with low-grade glioma or glioblastoma, undergoing nonglioma brain surgery, or in good health (not recorded which). Sequencing was performed on glioma tissue, nonneoplastic brain tissue, or PBMCs (not recorded which). The CDR3 nucleotides are TGTGCCAGCAGCCTACAGGGGTGGAATGAGCAGTTCTTC. It codes for CASSLQGWNEQFF.